These 32 T cell receptor beta chains originate from one sample sequenced in a study of shared clonotypes between healthy human individuals. Here immunoSEQ multiplex PCR was the method, and the copy in TCRdb shows in-frame clones only, minus some. This table has about 1 million clones, around 75% appearing once. Sequenced sample: memory CD4+ T cells sorted from blood. Subset specified: CD45RA-negative fraction. All receptors come from a man between 18 and 35 years old in good health.

This clone has only a few counts. Other DNA sequences in this sample translate to the same CDR3. V and J are TRBV18 and TRBJ2-7, with a weak D call TRBD1 (6 bases). The CDR3 runs to 13 residues. V was pared by 1 base and J by 2 bases, with 6 bases between. Germline CDR1 KGHSH, CDR2 LQKENI. CDR3 residues: CASSPQGAYEQYF. The CDR3 DNA reads as TGTGCCAGCTCACCACAGGGGGCCTACGAGCAGTACTTC.

The rearrangement links TRBV14 to TRBJ2-3; 7 nucleotides agree with TRBD1. The CDR3 runs 15 residues. Trimming at V came to 6 bases and at J to 0 bases, leaving 6 bases not matched to a gene. Per the germline V gene, CDR1 is SGHDN and CDR2 is FVKESK. The CDR3 region has the DNA TGTGCCAGCAGGAGGGACAGTGCCAGCACAGATACGCAGTATTTT. This codes for CASRRDSASTDTQYF. Looking up the rest from reference TRBV14 and TRBJ2-3 gives the full variable domain: EAGVTQFPSHSVIEKGQTVTLRCDPISGHDNLYWYRRVMGKEIKFLLHFVKESKQDESGMPNNRFLAERTGGTYSTLKVQPAELEDSGVYFCASRRDSASTDTQYFGPGTRLTVL.

This clone was observed a handful of times. This chain connects TRBV15 to TRBJ1-5, with 7 bases that match TRBD1. The CDR3 sequence is 14 residues long. CDR1 is LNHNV and CDR2 is YYDKDF in the germline V gene (reference sequence). Trimming removed 2 bases from V and 6 bases from J; junction bases left unmatched: 4. The DNA of the CDR3 is TGTGCCACCAGCAGAAGGACAGGTGCTCAGCCCCAGCATTTT. Translation: CATSRRTGAQPQHF.

The rearrangement joins TRBV28 to TRBJ1-2; D ambiguous. Trimming removed 6 bases from V and 6 bases from J, with 11 bases in between. This CDR3 has 12 amino acids. Germline V gene lookup returns CDR1 MDHEN and CDR2 SYDVKM. In DNA form, the CDR3 reads TGTGCCAGCAGCCCAATTTGGGATGGCTACACCTTC. It encodes CASSPIWDGYTF.

This chain uses TRBV5-1 with TRBJ2-5; TRBD1 agrees at 8 bases. Trimming at V came to 0 bases and at J to 6 bases, leaving 4 bases not matched to a gene. The CDR3 extends over 14 amino acids. Germline V gene sequence: CDR1 SGHRS, CDR2 YFSETQ. The CDR3 loop reads CASSLEDREKTQYF. CDR3 sequence (DNA): TGCGCCAGCAGCTTGGAGGACAGGGAAAAGACCCAGTACTTC.

The J gene is TRBJ2-3, the V gene TRBV5-1, with 9 bases identical to TRBD1. CDR1 SGHRS and CDR2 YFSETQ come from the germline V gene. Trimming at V came to 4 bases and at J to 3 bases, leaving 6 bases not matched to a gene. CDR3 length equals 15 residues. The DNA for the CDR3 is TGCGCCAGCAGCCCGGGACAGGGAAGGACAGATACGCAGTATTTT. This gives the protein CASSPGQGRTDTQYF.

The chain joins TRBV2 to TRBJ1-5, with D hard to call. The germline gives CDR1 SNHLY, CDR2 FYNNEI. V was clipped by 10 bases and J by 3 bases, with 13 bases between them. The CDR3 contains 13 residues. As DNA, the CDR3 is TGTGCCACCCGTAGGAGTAACAATCAGCCCCAGCATTTT. Translating gives CATRRSNNQPQHF. Complete variable domain (other parts from reference TRBV2 and TRBJ1-5): EPEVTQTPSHQVTQMGQEVILRCVPISNHLYFYWYRQILGQKVEFLVSFYNNEISEKSEIFDDQFSVERPDGSNFTLKIRSTKLEDSAMYFCATRRSNNQPQHFGDGTRLSIL.

The chain carries TRBV6-5 and TRBJ1-5; D gene uncertain. This CDR3 region has 13 residues. V shed 6 bases and J shed 5 bases, with 11 bases lying between them. Germline CDR1 MNHEY, CDR2 SVGAGI. The CDR3 nucleotides read TGTGCCAGCAGAAATCGACAAGATCAGCCCCAGCATTTT. This encodes CASRNRQDQPQHF.

The chain joins TRBV6-5 to TRBJ1-2; 7 nucleotides line up with TRBD1. In germline, CDR1 is MNHEY, CDR2 SVGAGI. The CDR3 sequence is 15 residues long. Trimming took 5 bases from V and 4 from J; bases not matched to a gene: 10. CDR3 DNA sequence: TGTGCCAGCAGTGCGTGGGACAGAGTTTCCTATGGCTACACCTTC. It codes for CASSAWDRVSYGYTF.

The chain couples TRBV28 to TRBJ2-3, with TRBD2 matching 12 bases. The CDR3 has 14 amino acids. Germline loops: CDR1 MDHEN, CDR2 SYDVKM. V lost 9 bases to trimming and J lost 6 bases; unmatched junction nucleotides: 7. The CDR3 sequence: CASLAGGPSDTQYF. The CDR3 nucleotides are TGTGCCAGTCTAGCGGGGGGGCCTTCGGATACGCAGTATTTT.

The chain has TRBV5-5 and TRBJ1-2; D is possibly TRBD1 (5 bases). Germline CDR1 SGHKS, CDR2 YYEKEE (reference sequence). This CDR3 region has 14 residues. Trimming stripped 4 bases from V and 4 bases from J, with 14 bases between. Here the CDR3 reads CASSAATGSYGYTF. The CDR3 coding sequence is TGTGCCAGCAGCGCAGCAACAGGCTCCTATGGCTACACCTTC.

This chain connects TRBV5-1 to TRBJ2-3; 8 bases fit TRBD1. This CDR3 is built from 14 residues. With 0 bases clipped from V and 4 bases from J, the junction kept 1 base outside the gene matches. CDR1 and CDR2 from the germline V gene are SGHRS and YFSETQ. The CDR3 nucleotides read TGCGCCAGCAGCTTGGACAGGGGGGCAGATACGCAGTATTTT. Protein: CASSLDRGADTQYF.

The chain is built from TRBV18 and TRBJ1-3, with unresolved D. This CDR3 comprises 16 residues. Trimming pared 2 bases from V and 0 bases from J, leaving 11 bases between. Germline V gives CDR1 KGHSH, CDR2 LQKENI. This CDR3 is CASSPSAEPSGNTIYF. In DNA, the CDR3 is TGTGCCAGCTCACCAAGCGCGGAGCCCTCTGGAAACACCATATATTTT.

V and J are TRBV6-5 and TRBJ1-4; maybe TRBD1 (5 bases). V lost 5 bases and J 8 bases, leaving 15 bases between the germline ends. The CDR3 contains 14 residues. Germline V gene lookup returns CDR1 MNHEY and CDR2 SVGAGI. The CDR3 is CASSPIRGGEKLFF. As DNA, the CDR3 is TGTGCCAGCAGTCCTATAAGGGGTGGAGAAAAACTGTTTTTT.

This clone was seen more than once but under ten times. The chain joins TRBV19 to TRBJ1-6; 9 bases are shared with TRBD1. V gave up 6 bases and J gave up 10 bases; unmatched junction bases: 10. This CDR3 has 15 residues. In germline, CDR1 is LNHDA, CDR2 SQIVND (reference sequence). The CDR3 loop reads CASSESGTGNSPLHF. CDR3 bases: TGTGCCAGTAGCGAATCCGGGACAGGGAACTCACCCCTCCACTTT.

The J gene is TRBJ2-3, the V gene TRBV30, with 11 bases that match TRBD1. Germline lookup yields CDR1 GTSNPN and CDR2 SVGIG (reference sequence). This CDR3 region has 14 residues. V dropped 3 bases and J dropped 3; count of bases not matched to a gene: 2. The CDR3 is CAWSGQGATDTQYF. CDR3 bases: TGTGCCTGGAGCGGACAGGGGGCAACAGATACGCAGTATTTT.

The chain uses TRBV7-2 and TRBJ2-7; possible D gene TRBD1, 6 bases. V was trimmed by 5 bases and J by 0 bases, leaving 14 bases between them. The CDR3 spans 15 residues. Germline V CDR1 and CDR2: SGHTA, FQGNSA. The CDR3 DNA reads TGTGCCAGCAGCCCTGACAGGTGGAGCTCCTACGAGCAGTACTTC. It translates to CASSPDRWSSYEQYF.

The V and J genes are TRBV30 and TRBJ2-2; TRBD1 agrees at 7 bases. The CDR3 is 14 amino acids. Germline V gene lookup returns CDR1 GTSNPN and CDR2 SVGIG (reference sequence). Unmatched junction bases numbered 5, after V lost 3 bases and J lost 4 bases. This CDR3 is CAWSPGGSTGELFF. CDR3 coding DNA: TGTGCCTGGAGCCCAGGGGGAAGCACCGGGGAGCTGTTTTTT.

As for this clone: The same CDR3 can be traced to other DNA sequences in this sample. The V and J genes are TRBV2 and TRBJ1-3, with unresolved D. CDR3 length equals 12 residues. V was pared by 6 bases and J by 3 bases, with 6 bases between. The germline V gene has CDR1 SNHLY and CDR2 FYNNEI. DNA of the CDR3: TGTGCCAGCAGGGGCGGTGGAAACACCATATATTTT. Its protein is CASRGGGNTIYF.

At least ten counts were recorded for this clone. The rearrangement uses TRBV28 and TRBJ1-5; D gene unclear. The germline CDR1 and CDR2 sequences are MDHEN and SYDVKM. The length of the CDR3 is 12 residues. Trimming shortened V by 8 bases and J by 9 bases, and 14 bases separated the two germline ends. This chain's CDR3 is CASALGGRPQHF. CDR3 DNA: TGTGCCAGCGCCCTGGGTGGTCGGCCCCAGCATTTT.

This chain joins TRBV4-3 and TRBJ1-2; D call uncertain. Germline CDR1 LGHNA, CDR2 YSLEER. The length of the CDR3 is 16 residues. V lost 2 bases and J 5 bases, leaving 18 bases between the germline ends. The CDR3: CASSQSRTSIRYGYTF. The CDR3 coding sequence is TGCGCCAGCAGCCAATCGCGGACTTCAATCCGATATGGCTACACCTTC.

V and J are TRBV2 and TRBJ2-2; D gene uncertain. The V end lost 6 bases, the J end lost 4 bases, and 12 bases lay between the germline ends. This CDR3 contains 14 residues. Germline CDR1 reads SNHLY; CDR2 reads FYNNEI. The CDR3 DNA reads TGTGCCAGCAGCTTCGCGACAAGCACCGGGGAGCTGTTTTTT. As protein: CASSFATSTGELFF.

The gene calls are TRBV10-2 and TRBJ1-1, with a possible D match to TRBD1 (5 bases). V was cut by 7 bases and J by 4 bases, with 16 bases left in between. The length of the CDR3 is 14 residues. CDR1 WSHSY and CDR2 SAAADI come from the germline V gene. In nucleotides, the CDR3 is TGCGCCAGCACCCCACAGGACGTCAGCACTGAAGCTTTCTTT. Translating gives CASTPQDVSTEAFF.

The chain carries TRBV5-1 and TRBJ2-7; 9 bases agree with TRBD1. The germline V gene encodes CDR1 SGHRS and CDR2 YFSETQ. The V and J ends lost 4 bases and 4 bases, in that order; junction bases with no gene match: 9. This CDR3 contains 15 residues. CDR3 sequence (DNA): TGCGCCAGCAGCCCGGGACAGGGTCAGCCTTACGAGCAGTACTTC. Its protein is CASSPGQGQPYEQYF.

The chain uses TRBV5-1 and TRBJ2-7, with no clear D. The CDR3 is 14 amino acids. V was trimmed by 0 bases and J by 3 bases, leaving 10 bases between them. Germline CDR1 SGHRS, CDR2 YFSETQ. Here the CDR3 reads CASSLVAANYEQYF. CDR3 bases: TGCGCCAGCAGCTTGGTTGCAGCTAACTACGAGCAGTACTTC.

This clone appeared once. This chain joins TRBV7-8 and TRBJ1-1; D gene unclear. The CDR3 extends over 14 amino acids. Per the germline V gene, CDR1 is SGHVS and CDR2 is FQNEAQ. Between the trimmed V and J ends, which lost 5 bases and 0 bases, there was a span of 10 bases. The DNA of the CDR3 is TGTGCCAGCAGCCAAGTCGGGGTGAACACTGAAGCTTTCTTT. It encodes CASSQVGVNTEAFF.

The gene calls are TRBV7-9 and TRBJ2-1, with D hard to call. V dropped 1 base and J dropped 4 bases, with 5 bases sitting between them. CDR3 length: 13 amino acids. From germline, CDR1 is SEHNR and CDR2 FQNEAQ (reference sequence). The CDR3 nucleotides are TGTGCCAGCAGCTTAGGGCCTTACAATGAGCAGTTCTTC. Translation gives CASSLGPYNEQFF. The entire variable domain, with the rest obtained from reference TRBV7-9 and TRBJ2-1, is as follows: DTGVSQNPRHKITKRGQNVTFRCDPISEHNRLYWYRQTLGQGPEFLTYFQNEAQLEKSRLLSDRFSAERPKGSFSTLEIQRTEQGDSAMYLCASSLGPYNEQFFGPGTRLTVL.

The chain has TRBV4-1 and TRBJ1-1; D is perhaps TRBD1 (5 bases). The CDR3 totals 13 residues. Germline assignment: CDR1 MGHRA and CDR2 YSYEKL. Trimming pared 1 base from V and 10 bases from J, leaving 13 bases between. The CDR3 DNA follows: TGCGCCAGCAGCCAAGTTCGGGGCACAGGAGCTTTCTTT. It encodes CASSQVRGTGAFF.

This clone was detected only once. J is TRBJ2-1 and V is TRBV6-6; TRBD2 matches 8 bases. The length of the CDR3 is 16 residues. Trimming cost V 8 bases and J 0 bases; bases outside gene matches: 9. The germline V gene encodes CDR1 MNHNY and CDR2 SVGAGI (reference sequence). CDR3 sequence (DNA): TGTGCCAGCTTGAATTTCGGGACTAGCTCCTACAATGAGCAGTTCTTC. This gives the protein CASLNFGTSSYNEQFF.

The chain recombines TRBV19 with TRBJ1-5; 7 nucleotides line up with TRBD1. The trim removed 5 bases at V and 2 bases at J, leaving 3 bases unmatched. Germline assignment: CDR1 LNHDA and CDR2 SQIVND (reference sequence). The CDR3 consists of 14 residues. CDR3 protein: CASSWDSRNQPQHF. The CDR3 region has the DNA TGTGCCAGTAGTTGGGACAGTCGCAATCAGCCCCAGCATTTT.

V usage is TRBV6-6 and J usage is TRBJ1-2; TRBD1 agrees at 12 bases. V was pared by 6 bases and J by 5 bases, with 4 bases of the junction left unmatched. This CDR3 region has 14 residues. CDR1 and CDR2 (germline): MNHNY, SVGAGI (reference sequence). The CDR3 spells CASRPGQGAYGYTF. The CDR3 nucleotides are TGTGCCAGCAGACCGGGACAGGGGGCTTATGGCTACACCTTC.

The chain carries TRBV27 and TRBJ2-7; 9 nucleotides line up with TRBD2. Looked up from germline, CDR1 is MNHEY and CDR2 is SMNVEV (reference sequence). The CDR3 contains 15 residues. After removal of 7 bases from V and 5 bases from J, the junction contained 12 bases not matched to a gene. The CDR3 nucleotides are TGTGCCAGCAAACTACTAGCGGGCCGGAGGGACGAGCAGTACTTC. Amino acids: CASKLLAGRRDEQYF.